The subject of this entry is one T cell receptor beta chain. The data derive from a study of blood T cell repertoires in COVID-19. The CDR3 is 15 residues long. Unmatched junction bases numbered 10, after V lost 0 bases and J lost 6 bases. Germline CDR1 is SQVTM and CDR2 is ANQGSEA. Source study methods: Estimation of nucleated cell counts relied on the amplification of reference gene primers. Profiling relied on immunoSEQ multiplex PCR, and the TCRdb table lists in-frame clones only, not all of them. That table gives V, J and clone size, and the DNA gave D and trimming. The data hold about 130,000 clones, with about nine tenths observed a single time.

V is TRBV29-1 and J is TRBJ2-7, with TRBD1 identical over 8 bases. Sequences were obtained from PBMCs or T cells enriched from blood (not recorded which). The clonotype originates from a man aged 45-65 years who had recovered from COVID-19. The CDR3: CSVEDLGQGDAEQYF. The CDR3 nucleotides read TGCAGCGTTGAAGATTTAGGACAGGGTGACGCCGAGCAGTACTTC.